Listed below are T cell receptor beta chains from one sample, sequenced in a study of blood T cell repertoires in COVID-19. TCRdb keeps only in-frame clones here, not all; method: immunoSEQ multiplex PCR. The table shows about 160,000 clones, with 85% occurring only once. Sequencing was carried out using peripheral blood. Source of these receptors: a human donor with acute or convalescent COVID-19. The donor label of this sample is uncertain. CDR3s include the opening cysteine and the closing phenylalanine or tryptophan. The D gene is left open where the match is weak. Clone size, where shown, is once, few, many, or a class for clones that have expanded.

d_gene,v_gene,j_gene,abundance,CDR3aa,CDR3nt
TRBD1,TRBV6-1,TRBJ1-5,NA,CASSVTDRGLFINQPQHF,TGTGCCAGCAGTGTCACGGACAGGGGGCTTTTTATCAATCAGCCCCAGCATTTT
TRBD2,TRBV7-7,TRBJ2-1,NA,CASSLEAGGADNEQFF,TGTGCCAGCAGCTTAGAGGCCGGGGGGGCGGACAATGAGCAGTTCTTC
TRBD1,TRBV2,TRBJ1-3,NA,CASSEAGTGARGNTIYF,TGTGCCAGCAGTGAAGCGGGGACAGGGGCCCGAGGAAACACCATATATTTT
TRBD1,TRBV7-8,TRBJ2-7,NA,CASSPRTGSYEQYF,TGTGCCAGCAGCCCACGGACAGGGAGCTACGAGCAGTACTTC
TRBD1,TRBV3-1/TRBV3-2,TRBJ1-1,NA,CASNRGNTEAFF,TGTGCCAGTAACAGGGGCAACACTGAAGCTTTCTTT
NA,TRBV25-1,TRBJ2-6,few,CASVEAGANVLTF,TGTGCCAGCGTGGAGGCTGGGGCCAACGTCCTGACTTTC
TRBD1,TRBV29-1,TRBJ2-2,NA,CSVDRGNTGELFF,TGCAGCGTAGACAGGGGGAACACCGGGGAGCTGTTTTTT
TRBD1,TRBV4-1,TRBJ1-5,NA,CASSQEHSWRQGGNQPQHF,TGCGCCAGCAGCCAAGAGCATAGTTGGAGACAGGGCGGCAATCAGCCCCAGCATTTT
TRBD1,TRBV18,TRBJ1-5,NA,CASSPGTGGQPQHF,TGTGCCAGCTCACCGGGGACAGGGGGACAGCCCCAGCATTTT
TRBD2,TRBV7-2,TRBJ2-7,NA,CASSSVGGFSYEQYF,TGTGCCAGCAGCTCCGTCGGGGGGTTCTCCTACGAGCAGTACTTC
NA,TRBV30,TRBJ2-2,NA,CAWQGGLNTGELFF,TGTGCCTGGCAAGGAGGACTTAACACCGGGGAGCTGTTTTTT
NA,TRBV28,TRBJ1-6,NA,CASRYNRINSPLHF,TGTGCCAGCAGGTATAACAGGATTAATTCACCCCTCCACTTT
NA,TRBV19,TRBJ2-5,NA,CASPTPPDILEETQYF,TGTGCCAGTCCGACCCCCCCGGACATCTTGGAAGAGACCCAGTACTTC
NA,TRBV5-6,TRBJ1-1,once,CASSFRYRTMNTEAFF,TGTGCCAGCAGCTTTCGGTACAGGACCATGAACACTGAAGCTTTCTTT
NA,TRBV7-9,TRBJ1-4,NA,CASSLAGGMGEKLFF,TGTGCCAGCAGCTTAGCTGGCGGGATGGGTGAAAAACTGTTTTTT
NA,TRBV4-1,TRBJ1-2,few,CASNTGKQGGYGYTF,TGCGCCAGCAATACCGGGAAACAGGGCGGCTATGGCTACACCTTC
NA,TRBV27,TRBJ1-4,NA,CASSFSGLGTGLFF,TGTGCCAGCAGTTTCTCAGGGTTAGGTACGGGACTGTTTTTT
NA,TRBV27,TRBJ2-5,few,CASSLDRKGETQYF,TGTGCCAGCAGCCTCGACAGGAAGGGAGAGACCCAGTACTTC
TRBD1,TRBV9,TRBJ1-5,NA,CASSASTGGMQPQHF,TGTGCCAGCAGCGCCTCGACAGGGGGCATGCAGCCCCAGCATTTT
TRBD1,TRBV5-4,TRBJ2-5,NA,CASSQGAEETQYF,TGTGCCAGCAGCCAGGGGGCTGAGGAGACCCAGTACTTC
NA,TRBV10-1,TRBJ2-1,NA,CASSFSQGLSYNEQFF,TGCGCCAGCAGTTTTTCCCAGGGACTGTCCTACAATGAGCAGTTCTTC
TRBD1,TRBV3-1/TRBV3-2,TRBJ2-4,NA,CASSHRQGGVAKNIQYF,TGTGCCAGCAGCCACCGACAGGGGGGAGTAGCCAAAAACATTCAGTACTTC